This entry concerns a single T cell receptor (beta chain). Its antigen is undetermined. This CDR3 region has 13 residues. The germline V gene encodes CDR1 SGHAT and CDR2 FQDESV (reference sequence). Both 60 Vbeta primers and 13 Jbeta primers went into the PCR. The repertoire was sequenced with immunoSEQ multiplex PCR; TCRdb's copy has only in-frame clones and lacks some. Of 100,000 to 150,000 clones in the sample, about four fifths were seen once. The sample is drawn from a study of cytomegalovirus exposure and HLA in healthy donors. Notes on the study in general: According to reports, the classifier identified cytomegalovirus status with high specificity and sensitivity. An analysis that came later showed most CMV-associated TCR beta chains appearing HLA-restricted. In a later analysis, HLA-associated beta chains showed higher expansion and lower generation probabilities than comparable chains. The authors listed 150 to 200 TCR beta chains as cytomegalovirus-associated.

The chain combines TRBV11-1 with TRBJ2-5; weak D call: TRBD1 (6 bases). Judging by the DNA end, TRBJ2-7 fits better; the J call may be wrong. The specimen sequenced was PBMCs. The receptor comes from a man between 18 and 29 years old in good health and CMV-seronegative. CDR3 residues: CASRSRGRDEQYF. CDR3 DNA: TGTGCCAGCAGGTCCAGGGGTCGCGACGAGCAGTACTTC.